This T cell receptor (beta chain) was observed in a study of blood T cell repertoires in COVID-19. About the study: T cells, B-cell-depleted T cells, or PBMCs supplied cDNA or gDNA.

Germline lookup yields CDR1 MDHEN and CDR2 SYDVKM. The CDR3 loop spans 12 amino acids. V lost 8 bases to trimming and J lost 1 base, with 8 bases between them. Libraries were prepared by immunoSEQ multiplex PCR; TCRdb keeps only in-frame clonotypes and omits some of them. The sample lists 150,000 to 200,000 clones, about 86% seen once, with roughly 8% in the top ten. V is TRBV28 and J is TRBJ1-1, with no clear D. The sequencing input was peripheral blood. The sequence was obtained from a man in his fifties or sixties with acute or convalescent COVID-19. The CDR3, as DNA: TGTGCCAGCTTGCGGCGGAACACTGAAGCTTTCTTT. As protein: CASLRRNTEAFF.